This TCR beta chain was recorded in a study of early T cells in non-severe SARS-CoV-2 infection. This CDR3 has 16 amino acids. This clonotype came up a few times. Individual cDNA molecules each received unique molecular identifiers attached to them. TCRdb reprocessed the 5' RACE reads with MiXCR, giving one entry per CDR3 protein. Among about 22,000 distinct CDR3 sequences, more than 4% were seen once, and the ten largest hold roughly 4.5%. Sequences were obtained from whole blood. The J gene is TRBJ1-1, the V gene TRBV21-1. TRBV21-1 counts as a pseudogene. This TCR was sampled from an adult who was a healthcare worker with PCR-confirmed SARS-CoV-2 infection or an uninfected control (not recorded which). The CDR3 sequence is CASSARSGPLNTEAFF. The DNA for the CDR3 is TGTGCCAGCAGCGCGAGGTCAGGGCCGTTGAACACTGAAGCTTTCTTT.